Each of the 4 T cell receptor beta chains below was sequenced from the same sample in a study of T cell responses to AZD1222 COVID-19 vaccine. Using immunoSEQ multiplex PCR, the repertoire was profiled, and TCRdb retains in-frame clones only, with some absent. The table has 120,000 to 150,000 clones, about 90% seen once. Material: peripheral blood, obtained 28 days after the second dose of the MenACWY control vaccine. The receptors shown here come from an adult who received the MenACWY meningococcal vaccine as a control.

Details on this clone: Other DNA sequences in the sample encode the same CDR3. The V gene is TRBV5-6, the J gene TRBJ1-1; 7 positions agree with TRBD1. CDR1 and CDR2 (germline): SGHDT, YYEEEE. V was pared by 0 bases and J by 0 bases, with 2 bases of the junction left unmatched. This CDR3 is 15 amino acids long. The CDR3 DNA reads TGTGCCAGCAGCTTGGGACAGGGAATGAACACTGAAGCTTTCTTT. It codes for CASSLGQGMNTEAFF.

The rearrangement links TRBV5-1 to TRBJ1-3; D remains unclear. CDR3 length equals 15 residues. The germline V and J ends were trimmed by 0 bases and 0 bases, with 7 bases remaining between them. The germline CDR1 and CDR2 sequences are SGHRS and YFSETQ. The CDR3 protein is CASSLDQNSGNTIYF. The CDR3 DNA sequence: TGCGCCAGCAGCTTGGACCAAAACTCTGGAAACACCATATATTTT.

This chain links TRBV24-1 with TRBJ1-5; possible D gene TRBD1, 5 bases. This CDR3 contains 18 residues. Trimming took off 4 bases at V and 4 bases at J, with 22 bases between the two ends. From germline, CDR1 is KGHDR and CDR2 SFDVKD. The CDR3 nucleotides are TGTGCCACCAGTGACGCCTCCTGGGGCACCCAGGGTAATCAGCCCCAGCATTTT. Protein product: CATSDASWGTQGNQPQHF.

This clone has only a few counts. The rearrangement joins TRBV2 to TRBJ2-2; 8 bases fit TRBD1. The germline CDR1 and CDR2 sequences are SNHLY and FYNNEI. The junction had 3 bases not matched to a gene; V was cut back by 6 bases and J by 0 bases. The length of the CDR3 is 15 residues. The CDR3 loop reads CASSLGQANTGELFF. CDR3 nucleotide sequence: TGTGCCAGCAGCCTGGGACAGGCGAACACCGGGGAGCTGTTTTTT.